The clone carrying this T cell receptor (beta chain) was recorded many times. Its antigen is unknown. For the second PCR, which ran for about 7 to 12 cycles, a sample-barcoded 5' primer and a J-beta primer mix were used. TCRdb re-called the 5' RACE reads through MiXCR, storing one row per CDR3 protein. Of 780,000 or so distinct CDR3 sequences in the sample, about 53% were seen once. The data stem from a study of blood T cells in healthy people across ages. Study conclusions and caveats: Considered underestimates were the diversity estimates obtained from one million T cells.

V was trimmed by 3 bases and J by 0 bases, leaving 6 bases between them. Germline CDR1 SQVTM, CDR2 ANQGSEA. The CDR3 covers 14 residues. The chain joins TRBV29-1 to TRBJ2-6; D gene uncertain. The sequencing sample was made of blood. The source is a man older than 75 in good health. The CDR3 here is CSVEGLSGANVLTF. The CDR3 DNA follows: TGCAGCGTTGAGGGTCTCTCTGGGGCCAACGTCCTGACTTTC.